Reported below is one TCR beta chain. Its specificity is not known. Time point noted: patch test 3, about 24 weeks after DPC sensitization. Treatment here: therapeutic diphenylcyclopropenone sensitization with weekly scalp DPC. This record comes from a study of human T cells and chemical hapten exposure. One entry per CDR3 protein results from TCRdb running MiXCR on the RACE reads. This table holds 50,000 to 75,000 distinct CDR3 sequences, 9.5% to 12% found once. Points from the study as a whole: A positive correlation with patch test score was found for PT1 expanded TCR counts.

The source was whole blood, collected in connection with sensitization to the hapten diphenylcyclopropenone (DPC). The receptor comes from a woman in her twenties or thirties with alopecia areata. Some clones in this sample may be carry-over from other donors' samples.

Written as DNA, the CDR3 is TGTGCCAGCAGCATAGCGGGGGACCCCAGGACCCAGTACTTC. Translation gives CASSIAGDPRTQYF. V usage is TRBV12-3 or TRBV12-4 and J usage is TRBJ2-5; 9 nucleotides agree with TRBD2. The CDR3 has 14 residues. Trimming removed 6 bases from V and 7 bases from J; junction bases left unmatched: 9.